This entry features one T cell receptor (beta chain) sequence. The antigen remains unidentified. The entry originates in a study of PD-1 blockade in mismatch repair-deficient tumors. Notes on the study in general: Tumor-resident clones, often absent from pretreatment blood, expanded after pembrolizumab and then contracted.

The repertoire was sequenced with immunoSEQ multiplex PCR; TCRdb's copy has only in-frame clones and lacks some. Counted here are roughly 120,000 clones, 88% occurring once; the ten biggest clones make up about 12%. The CDR3 has 15 residues. The V gene's germline CDR1 is GTSNPN and CDR2 SVGIG (reference sequence). V gave up 5 bases and J gave up 0 bases; unmatched junction bases: 7. All patients were mismatch repair deficient, assessed by either PCR or immunohistochemistry. Sequenced here: peripheral blood, sampled approximately 72 weeks after starting pembrolizumab. V is TRBV30 and J is TRBJ1-5; 7 positions agree with TRBD1. The clonotype originates from an adult with mismatch repair-deficient cancer. Here the CDR3 reads CAWGGQKNSNQPQHF. The CDR3 DNA is TGTGCCTGGGGGGGACAGAAGAATAGCAATCAGCCCCAGCATTTT.